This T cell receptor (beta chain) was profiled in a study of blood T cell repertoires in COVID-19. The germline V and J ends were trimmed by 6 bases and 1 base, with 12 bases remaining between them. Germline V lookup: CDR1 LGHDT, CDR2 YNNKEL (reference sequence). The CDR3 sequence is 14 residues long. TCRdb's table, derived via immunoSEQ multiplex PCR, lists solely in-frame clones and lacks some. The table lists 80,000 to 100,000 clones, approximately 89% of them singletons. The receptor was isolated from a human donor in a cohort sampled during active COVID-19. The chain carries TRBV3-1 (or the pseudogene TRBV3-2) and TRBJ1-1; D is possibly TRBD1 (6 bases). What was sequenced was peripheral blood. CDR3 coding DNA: TGTGCCAGCAGATCTCAAGGGGGGAACACTGAAGCTTTCTTT. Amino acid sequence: CASRSQGGNTEAFF.